The clone carrying this T cell receptor beta chain was seen a few times. The data were obtained in a study of identical twins. Germline V gives CDR1 SGDLS, CDR2 YYNGEE. The CDR3 consists of 14 residues. V dropped 0 bases and J dropped 3 bases, with 6 bases sitting between them. cDNA molecules carried unique molecular identifiers, and template switching added a universal primer site. TCRdb redid the calling of the 5' RACE reads with MiXCR, one entry per CDR3 protein. The sample includes 600,000 to 700,000 distinct CDR3 sequences, 21% seen only once; the top ten take 4.3%. These data are also associated with another study on T cells expressing NK-cell markers.

The chain is built from TRBV9 and TRBJ2-2; D is unresolved. The clonotype comes from a woman aged 18-35 years in good health. Sequencing was done on a sample of PBMCs. CDR3 protein: CASSVGGDTGELFF. The CDR3 DNA reads TGTGCCAGCAGCGTAGGTGGGGACACCGGGGAGCTGTTTTTT.